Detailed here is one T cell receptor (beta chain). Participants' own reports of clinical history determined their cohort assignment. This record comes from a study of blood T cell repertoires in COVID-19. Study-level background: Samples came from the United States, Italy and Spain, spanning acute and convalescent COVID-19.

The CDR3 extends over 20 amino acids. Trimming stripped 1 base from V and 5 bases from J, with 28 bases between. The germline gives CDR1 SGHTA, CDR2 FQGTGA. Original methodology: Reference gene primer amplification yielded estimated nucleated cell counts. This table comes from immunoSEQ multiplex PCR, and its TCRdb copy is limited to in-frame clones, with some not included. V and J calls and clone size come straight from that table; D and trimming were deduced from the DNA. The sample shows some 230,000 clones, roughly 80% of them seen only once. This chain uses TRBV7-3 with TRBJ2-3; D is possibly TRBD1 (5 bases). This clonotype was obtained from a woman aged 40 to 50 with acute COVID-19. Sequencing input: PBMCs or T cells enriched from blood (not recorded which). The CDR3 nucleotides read TGTGCCAGCAGCTTAAAGATGATCGGCCAGGGCCCGAAGGAGATAGATACGCAGTATTTT. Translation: CASSLKMIGQGPKEIDTQYF.